The next 8 T cell receptor beta chains were all read from a single sample in a study of CD8+ T cells in alopecia areata. Reverse transcribed after extraction, RNA yielded cDNA as the sequencing template. Method: immunoSEQ multiplex PCR; TCRdb's copy keeps in-frame clones and lacks some. Among 200,000 to 250,000 clones listed, around three fifths were seen once. The treatment denotes: oral pan-JAK inhibitor, 5-10 mg twice daily. The sequenced sample was CD4+ T cells sorted from blood, obtained at week 4, from a patient treated with tofacitinib. Every receptor here comes from a human donor with alopecia areata.

This clone was recorded only once. The rearrangement links TRBV30 to TRBJ2-1; D may be TRBD1 (5 bases). Germline V gene lookup returns CDR1 GTSNPN and CDR2 SVGIG (reference sequence). Trimming took 5 bases from V and 4 from J, leaving 6 bases between them. The CDR3 is made up of 11 amino acids. The CDR3 DNA sequence: TGTGCCTGGGCAGGGTACAATGAGCAGTTCTTC. This codes for CAWAGYNEQFF.

V gene TRBV7-9 combines with J gene TRBJ1-3; no firm D call. CDR1 and CDR2 (germline): SEHNR, FQNEAQ (reference sequence). Trimming took 5 bases from V and 3 from J, leaving 11 bases between them. The CDR3 is 14 residues long. The CDR3 DNA reads TGTGCCAGCAGCCCCGGGGTATTTGGAAACACCATATATTTT. Translating it yields CASSPGVFGNTIYF.

The chain employs TRBV4-1 and TRBJ2-3, with 8 bases identical to TRBD2. CDR3 length: 13 residues. V shed 6 bases, J shed 3 bases, and the junction held 2 bases outside the gene matches. Germline CDR1 is MGHRA and CDR2 is YSYEKL. As DNA, the CDR3 is TGCGCCAGCAGGGTAGCGGGAACAGATACGCAGTATTTT. This sequence encodes CASRVAGTDTQYF.

The rearrangement uses TRBV4-2 and TRBJ2-3; the D is unclear. V shed 0 bases and J shed 0 bases, with 10 bases lying between them. Per the germline V gene, CDR1 is LGHNA and CDR2 is YNFKEQ. The CDR3 contains 16 residues. CDR3 loop: CASSQDYLLSTDTQYF. CDR3 nucleotides: TGTGCCAGCAGCCAAGACTACCTACTTAGCACAGATACGCAGTATTTT.

The rearrangement joins TRBV7-2 to TRBJ1-5, with TRBD1 as a possible D gene (6 bases). The CDR3 spans 9 residues. Germline assignment: CDR1 SGHTA and CDR2 FQGNSA. Trimming shortened V by 8 bases and J by 15 bases, and 11 bases separated the two germline ends. The CDR3 nucleotides read TGTGCCAGCGGGGGGCCGTGGCATTTT. Protein product: CASGGPWHF.

The genes are TRBV14 and TRBJ1-1; unclear D gene. The CDR3 loop spans 13 amino acids. Looked up from germline, CDR1 is SGHDN and CDR2 is FVKESK. V was clipped by 0 bases and J by 11 bases, with 13 bases between them. The DNA of the CDR3 is TGTGCCAGCAGCCAAGAGTGGCCAGCCTCGGCTTTCTTT. Its translation is CASSQEWPASAFF.

The table lists this clone with a count of one. This rearrangement joins TRBV10-1 to TRBJ2-2; D might be TRBD1 or TRBD2, each matching 5 bases. With 3 bases removed from V and 4 bases from J, the gap between germline ends came to 9 bases. Per the germline V gene, CDR1 is WNHNN and CDR2 is SYGVQD (reference sequence). The CDR3 loop spans 14 amino acids. CDR3: CASSDAGATGELFF. CDR3 in DNA: TGCGCCAGCAGTGACGCCGGGGCCACCGGGGAGCTGTTTTTT.

The chain recombines TRBV18 with TRBJ2-3, with D possibly matching TRBD2 (6 bases). Per the germline V gene, CDR1 is KGHSH and CDR2 is LQKENI. The CDR3 runs to 16 residues. Trimming left V 1 base short and J 4 bases short, with 15 bases between. The CDR3 reads CASSPQTGERADTQYF. The CDR3 DNA is TGTGCCAGCTCACCACAGACGGGGGAGCGCGCAGATACGCAGTATTTT. Looking up the rest from reference TRBV18 and TRBJ2-3 gives the full variable domain: NAGVMQNPRHLVRRRGQEARLRCSPMKGHSHVYWYRQLPEEGLKFMVYLQKENIIDESGMPKERFSAEFPKEGPSILRIQQVVRGDSAAYFCASSPQTGERADTQYFGPGTRLTVL.